One sample yielded the 7 T cell receptor beta chains listed below, sequenced in a study of T-cell memory formation after mild COVID-19. TCRdb re-derived calls from the 5' RACE reads in MiXCR, one entry per CDR3 protein. Of 190,000 or so distinct CDR3 sequences listed, about 22% were seen once; the top ten hold 23%. The sample was PBMCs or a T cell subset sorted from them (not recorded which). The receptor set was obtained from an adult woman who had mild COVID-19 (a few samples of this study predate the infection). Cell type and time point are not known.

This chain links TRBV12-3 or TRBV12-4 with TRBJ2-7; D call uncertain. This CDR3 region has 13 residues. V lost 5 bases to trimming and J lost 4 bases, with 12 bases between them. The CDR3 is CASSGVDLYEQYF. In nucleotides, the CDR3 is TGTGCCAGCAGTGGAGTTGACTTGTACGAGCAGTACTTC.

The chain couples TRBV11-2 to TRBJ1-2; D not certain. V was cut by 0 bases and J by 7 bases, with 3 bases left in between. The CDR3 has 11 amino acids. Germline values: CDR1 SGHAT, CDR2 FQNNGV. The CDR3 nucleotides are TGTGCCAGCAGCTTAGAGTGTGGCTACACCTTC. It is translated as CASSLECGYTF.

Only a few counts were recorded for this clonotype. This sequence joins TRBV5-1 and TRBJ2-2; D gene uncertain. Germline CDR1 and CDR2: SGHRS and YFSETQ. V dropped 0 bases and J dropped 5 bases, with 11 bases sitting between them. CDR3 size: 15 residues. The CDR3 nucleotides read TGCGCCAGCAGCTTGGCCACTGGTGGGACCGGGGAGCTGTTTTTT. As protein: CASSLATGGTGELFF.

This sequence joins TRBV7-8 and TRBJ2-7, with 11 bases that match TRBD2. Germline CDR1 is SGHVS and CDR2 is FQNEAQ. The CDR3 consists of 16 residues. The V segment lost 4 bases and the J segment 3 bases; nucleotides outside the gene matches: 8. The CDR3 reads CASSSMGLADYYEQYF. CDR3 bases: TGTGCCAGCAGCTCCATGGGACTAGCGGACTACTACGAGCAGTACTTC.

The chain uses TRBV19 and TRBJ1-1; D gene unclear. Germline CDR1 LNHDA, CDR2 SQIVND (reference sequence). This CDR3 spans 13 amino acids. V was pared by 3 bases and J by 4 bases, with 9 bases between. CDR3 DNA: TGTGCCAGTAGTATTAGTCCGGGCACTGAAGCTTTCTTT. Its translation is CASSISPGTEAFF.

This clonotype was seen a handful of times. V usage is TRBV6-2 or TRBV6-3 and J usage is TRBJ2-2, with D unresolved. This CDR3 is built from 16 residues. The V gene lost 2 bases and the J gene lost 2 bases, with 12 bases spanning the gap. Germline V gene data show CDR1 as MNHEY and CDR2 as SVGEGT. CDR3 protein: CASSYNLAGNTGELFF. In DNA, the CDR3 is TGTGCCAGCAGTTACAATCTCGCAGGAAACACCGGGGAGCTGTTTTTT.

J is TRBJ2-2 and V is TRBV13; 9 bases align to TRBD1. The CDR3 contains 20 residues. V gave up 4 bases and J gave up 5 bases; unmatched junction bases: 20. Germline lookup yields CDR1 PRHDT and CDR2 FYEKMQ (reference sequence). The CDR3 is CASSSLRRTGEVKGTGELFF. The CDR3 nucleotides read TGTGCCAGCAGCTCGTTACGACGGACAGGGGAGGTTAAGGGAACCGGGGAGCTGTTTTTT.